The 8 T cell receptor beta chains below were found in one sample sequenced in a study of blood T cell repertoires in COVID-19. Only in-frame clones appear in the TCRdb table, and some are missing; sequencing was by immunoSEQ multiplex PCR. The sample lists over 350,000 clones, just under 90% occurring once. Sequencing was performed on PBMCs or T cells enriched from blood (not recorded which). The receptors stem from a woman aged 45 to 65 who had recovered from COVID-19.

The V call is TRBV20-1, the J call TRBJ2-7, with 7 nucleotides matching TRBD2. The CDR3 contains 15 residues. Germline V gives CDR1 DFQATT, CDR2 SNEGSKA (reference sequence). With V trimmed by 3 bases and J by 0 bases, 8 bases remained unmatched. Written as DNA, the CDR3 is TGCAGTGCTAGTCGTTACGGCGGGGGCTCCTACGAGCAGTACTTC. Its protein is CSASRYGGGSYEQYF.

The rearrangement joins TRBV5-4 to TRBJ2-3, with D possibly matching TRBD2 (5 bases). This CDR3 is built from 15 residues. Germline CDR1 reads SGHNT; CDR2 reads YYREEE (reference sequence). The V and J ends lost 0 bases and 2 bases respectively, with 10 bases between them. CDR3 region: CASSLAGKNTDTQYF. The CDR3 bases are TGTGCCAGCAGCTTGGCCGGGAAAAACACAGATACGCAGTATTTT. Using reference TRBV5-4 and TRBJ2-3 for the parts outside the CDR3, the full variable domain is ETGVTQSPTHLIKTRGQQVTLRCSSQSGHNTVSWYQQALGQGPQFIFQYYREEENGRGNFPPRFSGLQFPNYSSELNVNALELDDSALYLCASSLAGKNTDTQYFGPGTRLTVL.

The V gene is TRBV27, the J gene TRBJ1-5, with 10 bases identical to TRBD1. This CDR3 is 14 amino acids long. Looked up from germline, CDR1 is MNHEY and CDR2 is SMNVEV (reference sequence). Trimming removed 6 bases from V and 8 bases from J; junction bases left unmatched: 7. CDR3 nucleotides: TGTGCCAGCAGCCCACGAGGACAGGGGGAGCCCCAGCATTTT. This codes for CASSPRGQGEPQHF.

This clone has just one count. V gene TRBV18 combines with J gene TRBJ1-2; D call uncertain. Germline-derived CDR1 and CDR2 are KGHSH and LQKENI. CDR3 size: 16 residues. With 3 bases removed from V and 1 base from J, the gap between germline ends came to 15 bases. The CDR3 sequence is CASSPPRGVGNYGYTF. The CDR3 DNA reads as TGTGCCAGCTCACCCCCTCGGGGAGTCGGTAACTATGGCTACACCTTC.

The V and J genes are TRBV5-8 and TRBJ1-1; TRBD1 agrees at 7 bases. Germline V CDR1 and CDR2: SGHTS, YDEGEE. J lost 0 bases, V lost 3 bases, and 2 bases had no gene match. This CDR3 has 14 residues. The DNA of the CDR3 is TGTGCCAGCAGCTCGGGACAGTTGAACACTGAAGCTTTCTTT. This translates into CASSSGQLNTEAFF.

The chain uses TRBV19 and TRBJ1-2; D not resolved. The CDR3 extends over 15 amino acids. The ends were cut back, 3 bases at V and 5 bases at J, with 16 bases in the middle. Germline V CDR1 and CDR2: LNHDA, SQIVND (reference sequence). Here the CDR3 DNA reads TGTGCCAGTAGTATTGTTACGACCGGGTGGTATGGCTACACCTTC. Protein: CASSIVTTGWYGYTF.

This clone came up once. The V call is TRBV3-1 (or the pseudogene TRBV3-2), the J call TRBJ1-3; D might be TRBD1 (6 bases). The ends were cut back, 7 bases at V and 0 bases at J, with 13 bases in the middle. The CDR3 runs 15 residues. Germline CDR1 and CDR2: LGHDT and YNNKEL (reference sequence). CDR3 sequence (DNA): TGTGCCAGCACCCACAGGGCATCCTCTGGAAACACCATATATTTT. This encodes CASTHRASSGNTIYF.

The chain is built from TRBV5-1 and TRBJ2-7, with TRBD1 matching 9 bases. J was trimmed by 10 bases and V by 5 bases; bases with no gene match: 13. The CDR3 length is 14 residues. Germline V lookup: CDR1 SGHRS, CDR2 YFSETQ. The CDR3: CASSSRQGEGPQYF. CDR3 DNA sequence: TGCGCCAGCAGTTCACGACAGGGGGAAGGCCCTCAGTACTTC.